These T cell receptor beta chains were read from a single sample in a study of blood T cell repertoires in COVID-19. The table came from immunoSEQ multiplex PCR; TCRdb's copy has only in-frame clones and leaves some out. The repertoire consists of 180,000 or so clones, with approximately 87% occurring once and the leading ten covering roughly 9.8%. The sample taken for sequencing was peripheral blood. These receptors all stem from an older woman with COVID-19, enrolled during active disease. Each CDR3 is given with its conserved first and last residue. D genes are given only for firm matches. Not all rows give a size; the values are once, few, many and, for expanded clones, a class.

d_gene,abundance,v_gene,j_gene,CDR3aa,CDR3nt
TRBD1,.,TRBV14,TRBJ1-2,CASSPQGAVGYTF,TGTGCCAGCAGCCCCCAGGGGGCGGTTGGCTACACCTTC
.,.,TRBV30,TRBJ1-2,CACSQTVTENGYTF,TGTGCCTGCTCCCAGACGGTGACAGAAAATGGCTACACCTTC
.,.,TRBV18,TRBJ1-1,CASSPVRGTEAFF,TGTGCCAGCTCACCCGTTAGGGGCACTGAAGCTTTCTTT
.,.,TRBV28,TRBJ2-5,CASSLPGEETQYF,TGTGCCAGCAGTTTGCCGGGGGAAGAGACCCAGTACTTC
.,.,TRBV7-2,TRBJ2-1,CASSFRGSSYNEQFF,TGTGCCAGCTCCTTCCGGGGTAGCTCCTACAATGAGCAGTTCTTC
TRBD1,.,TRBV7-9,TRBJ1-5,CASSQGQTLRNSNQPQHF,TGTGCCAGCAGCCAGGGACAGACGCTAAGAAATAGCAATCAGCCCCAGCATTTT
TRBD2,.,TRBV11-3,TRBJ2-5,CASSDGTSGKLDQETQYF,TGTGCCAGCAGCGATGGGACTAGCGGAAAACTAGACCAAGAGACCCAGTACTTC
.,few,TRBV28,TRBJ1-2,CASSFSDRYYGYTF,TGTGCCAGCAGTTTCTCTGACAGGTACTATGGCTACACCTTC
TRBD2,.,TRBV24-1,TRBJ2-2,CATLESGTNTGELFF,TGTGCCACCTTAGAAAGCGGGACGAACACCGGGGAGCTGTTTTTT
.,.,TRBV30,TRBJ2-1,CAWSVLRGRDYNEQFF,TGTGCCTGGAGTGTACTGAGAGGGAGAGACTACAATGAGCAGTTCTTC
TRBD1,once,TRBV20-1,TRBJ2-7,CSARDRLEQYF,TGCAGTGCCAGGGACAGGCTCGAGCAGTACTTC
.,.,TRBV20-1,TRBJ1-2,CSGGLNYGYTF,TGCAGTGGTGGCCTTAACTATGGCTACACCTTC
TRBD2,.,TRBV4-1,TRBJ2-7,CASSPISAGGAGGSYEQYF,TGCGCCAGCAGCCCCATCAGTGCCGGGGGGGCCGGGGGATCCTACGAGCAGTACTTC
.,.,TRBV6-1,TRBJ1-1,CASSEIPLNTEAFF,TGTGCCAGCAGTGAAATCCCACTTAACACTGAAGCTTTCTTT
.,.,TRBV6-6,TRBJ2-1,CASRQTGGYNEQFF,TGTGCCAGCAGGCAAACCGGAGGGTACAATGAGCAGTTCTTC
.,.,TRBV3-1/TRBV3-2,TRBJ1-1,CASSPFMNTEAFF,TGTGCCAGCAGCCCCTTTATGAACACTGAAGCTTTCTTT
.,.,TRBV30,TRBJ2-7,CAWSGGRGWAYEQYF,TGTGCCTGGAGTGGGGGTCGAGGGTGGGCCTACGAGCAGTACTTC
TRBD1,.,TRBV6-2/TRBV6-3,TRBJ1-5,CASSTTGANQPQHF,TGTGCCAGCAGCACAACAGGGGCAAATCAGCCCCAGCATTTT
.,.,TRBV19,TRBJ2-1,CASRLSGGGAYNEQFF,TGTGCCAGTAGATTGTCAGGAGGTGGGGCCTACAATGAGCAGTTCTTC
TRBD1,.,TRBV24-1,TRBJ1-2,CATSDLTQGAGYTF,TGTGCCACCAGTGATTTGACACAGGGGGCTGGCTACACCTTC
TRBD1,.,TRBV7-4,TRBJ1-1,CASSLYRGQEGNTEAFF,TGTGCCAGCAGCTTATACCGCGGACAGGAAGGGAACACTGAAGCTTTCTTT
.,once,TRBV19,TRBJ1-6,CASSRTGSSYNSPLHF,TGTGCCAGTAGTCGCACAGGGAGCTCCTATAATTCACCCCTCCACTTT
TRBD1,.,TRBV29-1,TRBJ1-2,CSVEGQGVYGYTF,TGCAGCGTTGAGGGACAGGGAGTCTATGGCTACACCTTC
TRBD1,.,TRBV10-1,TRBJ1-5,CASRGQGNSNQPQHF,TGCGCCAGCAGGGGACAGGGGAATAGCAATCAGCCCCAGCATTTT
.,.,TRBV5-4,TRBJ1-1,CASSLEQGNTEAFF,TGTGCCAGCAGCTTGGAACAGGGAAACACTGAAGCTTTCTTT
.,few,TRBV30,TRBJ1-1,CAWSRQSNTEAFF,TGTGCCTGGAGCAGACAGTCGAACACTGAAGCTTTCTTT
.,.,TRBV5-3,TRBJ2-2,CARSLAFTGELFF,TGTGCCAGAAGCTTGGCATTTACCGGGGAGCTGTTTTTT
.,few,TRBV5-6,TRBJ2-7,CASSLASYEQYF,TGTGCCAGCAGCTTGGCGTCCTACGAGCAGTACTTC
.,.,TRBV7-2,TRBJ2-7,CASSFGTTSYEQYF,TGTGCCAGCAGCTTCGGCACTACCTCCTACGAGCAGTACTTC
TRBD1,few,TRBV13,TRBJ1-1,CASSSPRTGETEAFF,TGTGCCAGCAGCTCTCCGAGGACAGGGGAAACTGAAGCTTTCTTT
.,.,TRBV7-2,TRBJ1-5,CASSDRDKGLSQPQHF,TGTGCCAGCAGCGACCGGGACAAGGGCCTCAGTCAGCCCCAGCATTTT
.,.,TRBV5-6,TRBJ1-2,CASSPLDTYGYTF,TGTGCCAGCAGCCCCCTGGACACGTATGGCTACACCTTC
TRBD2,.,TRBV10-3,TRBJ2-3,CAIKSGASTDTQYF,TGTGCCATCAAGAGCGGGGCTAGCACAGATACGCAGTATTTT
.,.,TRBV7-9,TRBJ1-6,CASSLALADNSPLHF,TGTGCCAGCAGCTTAGCATTGGCAGATAATTCACCCCTCCACTTT
.,few,TRBV19,TRBJ1-1,CASLDKPNTEAFF,TGTGCCAGTCTGGACAAGCCGAACACTGAAGCTTTCTTT
.,.,TRBV13,TRBJ2-7,CASSLPGVYEQYF,TGTGCCAGCAGCTTACCGGGGGTCTACGAGCAGTACTTC
TRBD1,.,TRBV15,TRBJ2-7,CATSRETGGIGEQYF,TGTGCCACCAGCCGAGAGACAGGGGGAATAGGCGAGCAGTACTTC
.,.,TRBV24-1,TRBJ2-5,CATSDTGMWETQYF,TGTGCCACCAGTGATACAGGGATGTGGGAGACCCAGTACTTC
.,few,TRBV5-4,TRBJ1-6,CASSVFGGASNSPLHF,TGTGCCAGCAGCGTGTTTGGGGGCGCCTCTAATTCACCCCTCCACTTT
TRBD1,.,TRBV28,TRBJ2-4,CASPRGPEAKNIQYF,TGTGCCAGCCCTAGGGGGCCCGAAGCCAAAAACATTCAGTACTTC
TRBD2,.,TRBV9,TRBJ2-2,CASSLSGTNTGELFF,TGTGCCAGCAGCCTTAGCGGGACTAACACCGGGGAGCTGTTTTTT
TRBD2,.,TRBV7-3,TRBJ2-5,CASSFGLAGVETQYF,TGTGCCAGCAGCTTCGGACTAGCGGGAGTTGAGACCCAGTACTTC
.,.,TRBV10-3,TRBJ2-7,CAIRGQGLVNEQYF,TGTGCCATCAGGGGGCAGGGGCTGGTAAACGAGCAGTACTTC
.,.,TRBV9,TRBJ1-1,CASSVEGGLSTEAFF,TGTGCCAGCAGCGTAGAAGGAGGCTTGAGCACTGAAGCTTTCTTT
TRBD1,.,TRBV28,TRBJ1-2,CASSPGQVYGYTF,TGTGCCAGCAGTCCCGGACAGGTCTATGGCTACACCTTC
.,.,TRBV20-1,TRBJ2-1,CSASGARSEQFF,TGCAGTGCTAGTGGTGCGAGGAGTGAGCAGTTCTTC
.,.,TRBV4-1,TRBJ2-7,CASSQVRDEQYF,TGCGCCAGCAGCCAAGTTCGGGACGAGCAGTACTTC
TRBD1,.,TRBV3-1/TRBV3-2,TRBJ1-2,CASSQVVGGVSYTF,TGTGCCAGCAGCCAAGTGGTAGGGGGCGTGAGCTACACCTTC
TRBD1,.,TRBV19,TRBJ2-1,CASSIGTGGGQFF,TGTGCCAGTAGTATAGGGACAGGGGGCGGTCAGTTCTTC
TRBD2,.,TRBV6-5,TRBJ2-7,CASSSGGGSSYEQYF,TGTGCCAGCAGTTCCGGCGGGGGGAGCTCCTACGAGCAGTACTTC
TRBD2,.,TRBV4-1,TRBJ2-1,CASSQGISGRAGSTFF,TGCGCCAGCAGCCAAGGCATTAGCGGGAGGGCCGGTTCTACCTTCTTC
.,.,TRBV7-2,TRBJ2-1,CASSLAGRGTGSYNEQFF,TGTGCCAGCAGCTTAGCAGGAAGGGGGACGGGTTCCTACAATGAGCAGTTCTTC
TRBD2,.,TRBV10-3,TRBJ2-7,CASSLAGGEYEQYF,TGTGCCAGCTCGCTAGCGGGAGGGGAGTACGAGCAGTACTTC
.,.,TRBV6-4,TRBJ1-1,CASTSRQGSTEAFF,TGTGCCAGCACCTCCCGGCAGGGTTCCACTGAAGCTTTCTTT
.,.,TRBV11-2,TRBJ2-7,CASSIRGSRYEQYF,TGTGCCAGCAGCATAAGGGGTTCCCGCTACGAGCAGTACTTC
.,.,TRBV19,TRBJ2-7,CASSMGSSYEQYF,TGTGCCAGTAGTATGGGCAGTTCCTACGAGCAGTACTTC